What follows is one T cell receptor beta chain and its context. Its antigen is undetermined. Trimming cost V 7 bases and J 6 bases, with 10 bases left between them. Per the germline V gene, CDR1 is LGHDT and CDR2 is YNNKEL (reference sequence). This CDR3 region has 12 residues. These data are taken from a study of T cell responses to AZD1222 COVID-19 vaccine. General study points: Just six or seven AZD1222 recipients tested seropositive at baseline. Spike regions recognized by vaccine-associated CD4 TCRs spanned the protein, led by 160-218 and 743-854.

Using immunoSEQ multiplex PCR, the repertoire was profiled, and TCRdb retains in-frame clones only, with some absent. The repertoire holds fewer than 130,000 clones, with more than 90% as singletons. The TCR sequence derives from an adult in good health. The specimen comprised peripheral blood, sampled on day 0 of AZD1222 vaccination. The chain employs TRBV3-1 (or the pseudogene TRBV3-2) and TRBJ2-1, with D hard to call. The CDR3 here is CASTPAVNEQFF. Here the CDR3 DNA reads TGTGCCAGCACCCCGGCGGTCAATGAGCAGTTCTTC.